Listed below are T cell receptor beta chains from one sample, sequenced in a study of T cells in Graves' hyperthyroidism and ophthalmopathy. Using its own MiXCR run on the multiplex PCR reads, TCRdb lists one record per CDR3 protein. Of 400,000 to 500,000 distinct CDR3 sequences in the sample, approximately 15% were seen once. Sequences were obtained from blood. These receptors were obtained from a man younger than 30 with Graves' ophthalmopathy. The CDR3 runs from the conserved cysteine through the conserved F or W. Each record gives: clone size, J gene, V gene, D gene, CDR3 protein, CDR3 DNA. D genes are given only for firm matches. The size field is filled for only some rows; it gives once, few, many or a size class.

>many|TRBJ2-2|TRBV20-1|-
CSAKRLVTNTGELFF
TGCAGTGCTAAGCGACTGGTAACGAACACCGGGGAGCTGTTTTTT
>many|TRBJ1-2|TRBV6-1|TRBD1
CASSEGGGQGAYGYTF
TGTGCCAGCAGTGAAGGAGGAGGACAGGGGGCCTATGGCTACACCTTC
>many|TRBJ2-2|TRBV24-1|-
CATTPYPGTGELFF
TGTGCCACCACACCATACCCGGGCACCGGGGAGCTGTTTTTT
>many|TRBJ1-5|TRBV3-1|-
CASSQPNQPQHF
TGTGCCAGCAGCCAACCCAATCAGCCCCAGCATTTT
>-|TRBJ2-6|TRBV6-1|-
CASTLSVGANVLTF
TGTGCCAGCACGCTCAGTGTTGGGGCCAACGTCCTGACTTTC
>-|TRBJ2-7|TRBV20-1|-
CSARERRAGPTYEQYF
TGCAGTGCTAGAGAGCGGAGGGCGGGGCCAACCTACGAGCAGTACTTC
>-|TRBJ1-3|TRBV18|-
CASSLNNRPTGNTIYF
TGTGCCAGCTCACTCAACAACCGGCCGACTGGAAACACCATATATTTT
>-|TRBJ2-6|TRBV15|TRBD1
CATSRGTGGPGANVLTF
TGTGCCACCAGCAGAGGGACAGGCGGGCCTGGGGCCAACGTCCTGACTTTC
>many|TRBJ2-1|TRBV30|TRBD1
CAWYRGNEQFF
TGTGCCTGGTACAGGGGGAATGAGCAGTTCTTC
>-|TRBJ1-5|TRBV29-1|TRBD1
CSVRTGLTQPQHF
TGCAGCGTCCGGACAGGACTTACTCAGCCCCAGCATTTT
>many|TRBJ1-2|TRBV7-3|TRBD1
CASSLISGTGHYGYTF
TGTGCCAGCAGCTTAATAAGCGGGACAGGGCACTATGGCTACACCTTC
>-|TRBJ2-1|TRBV7-8|-
CASSLEVQSSYNEQFF
TGTGCCAGCAGCTTAGAGGTCCAGAGCTCCTACAATGAGCAGTTCTTC
>many|TRBJ2-1|TRBV15|TRBD2
CATSGASGWSYNEQFF
TGTGCCACCAGCGGGGCTAGCGGGTGGTCCTACAATGAGCAGTTCTTC
>many|TRBJ1-1|TRBV2|-
CASTRGRDPRNTEAFF
TGTGCCAGCACCCGAGGCAGGGACCCCAGGAACACTGAAGCTTTCTTT
>many|TRBJ2-1|TRBV24-1|-
CATSDMDRDSYNEQFF
TGTGCCACCAGTGACATGGACCGGGACTCCTACAATGAGCAGTTCTTC
>many|TRBJ1-4|TRBV7-9|TRBD1
CASSLVQGLRTPGGEKLFF
TGTGCCAGCAGCTTAGTACAGGGGCTTCGTACCCCTGGAGGTGAAAAACTGTTTTTT
>many|TRBJ1-3|TRBV6-1|-
CASSGSVSSSGNTIYF
TGTGCCAGCAGTGGTTCGGTGTCGAGCTCTGGAAACACCATATATTTT
>many|TRBJ2-1|TRBV12-3/TRBV12-4|TRBD2
CASTPGGPRNEQFF
TGTGCCAGCACGCCGGGGGGGCCGAGGAATGAGCAGTTCTTC
>-|TRBJ1-4|TRBV19|-
CASSIRYGGTPTNEKLFF
TGTGCCAGTAGTATTCGGTACGGAGGTACCCCAACTAATGAAAAACTGTTTTTT
>many|TRBJ1-5|TRBV5-1|-
CASSVDRRDQPQHF
TGCGCCAGCAGCGTCGACAGGCGCGATCAGCCCCAGCATTTT
>many|TRBJ2-1|TRBV28|TRBD1
CASSGTGEYNEQFF
TGTGCCAGCTCCGGGACAGGGGAATACAATGAGCAGTTCTTC
>-|TRBJ2-3|TRBV25-1|-
CASSERLLTQTSTDTQYF
TGTGCCAGCAGTGAGAGACTGTTAACACAGACAAGCACAGATACGCAGTATTTT
>-|TRBJ2-7|TRBV5-1|-
CASRDYPYEQYF
TGCGCCAGCAGGGACTATCCCTACGAGCAGTACTTC
>-|TRBJ2-4|TRBV24-1|-
CATSVDRPGDIQYF
TGTGCCACCAGTGTTGACAGGCCGGGGGACATTCAGTACTTC
>-|TRBJ2-2|TRBV7-9|-
CASSLRDFNTGELFF
TGTGCCAGCAGCTTACGGGACTTTAACACCGGGGAGCTGTTTTTT
>-|TRBJ2-3|TRBV4-1|-
CASSHPTEGPDTQYF
TGCGCCAGCAGCCACCCAACTGAGGGCCCAGATACGCAGTATTTT
>many|TRBJ2-1|TRBV18|-
CASSPQQGSYNEQFF
TGTGCCAGCTCACCACAGCAGGGGTCCTACAATGAGCAGTTCTTC
>once|TRBJ2-5|TRBV29-1|TRBD1
CSVEGWRGGKQETQYF
TGCAGCGTTGAAGGGTGGAGAGGGGGCAAACAAGAGACCCAGTACTTC
>many|TRBJ1-1|TRBV6-2/TRBV6-3|-
CASSYFGSMNTEAFF
TGTGCCAGCAGTTATTTTGGGTCTATGAACACTGAAGCTTTCTTT
>-|TRBJ2-1|TRBV2|-
CASGGAEWSCNEQFF
TGTGCCAGCGGGGGGGCGGAGTGGTCCTGCAATGAGCAGTTCTTC
>many|TRBJ2-1|TRBV10-3|TRBD2
CAIRKGLALLSYNEQFF
TGTGCCATCAGAAAGGGACTAGCACTCCTCTCCTACAATGAGCAGTTCTTC
>many|TRBJ2-1|TRBV12-3/TRBV12-4|-
CASSPRYNEQFF
TGTGCCAGCAGCCCGCGATACAATGAGCAGTTCTTC
>-|TRBJ1-1|TRBV15|-
CATSRDFGSRHQYEAFF
TGTGCCACCAGCAGAGATTTTGGGAGCAGACACCAGTATGAAGCTTTCTTT
>many|TRBJ2-7|TRBV12-3/TRBV12-4|-
CASSPHGTVTGEQYF
TGTGCCAGCAGCCCTCACGGGACGGTAACGGGGGAGCAGTACTTC
>-|TRBJ2-1|TRBV27|TRBD1
CASSRQGAHNEQFF
TGTGCCAGCAGTCGGCAGGGGGCTCACAATGAGCAGTTCTTC
>few|TRBJ1-1|TRBV19|-
CASQRQVSGSTEAFF
TGTGCCAGTCAAAGACAGGTCTCCGGGAGCACTGAAGCTTTCTTT
>many|TRBJ2-5|TRBV18|-
CASSPGVQETQYF
TGTGCCAGCTCACCAGGAGTCCAAGAGACCCAGTACTTC
>-|TRBJ1-1|TRBV7-9|TRBD1
CASSLPGQGAQANGGEEAFF
TGTGCCAGCAGCTTGCCGGGACAGGGGGCACAGGCCAATGGGGGCGAAGAAGCTTTCTTT
>many|TRBJ1-2|TRBV7-9|-
CASSLYSGGYTF
TGTGCCAGCAGCTTATACAGCGGCGGCTACACCTTC
>few|TRBJ2-6|TRBV4-1|TRBD1
CASSLGQGRTRGANVLTF
TGCGCCAGCAGCCTCGGACAGGGGAGAACGCGTGGGGCCAACGTCCTGACTTTC
>many|TRBJ2-3|TRBV12-3/TRBV12-4|TRBD1
CASSYGLVTGSDTQYF
TGTGCCAGCAGTTACGGATTAGTGACAGGGTCAGATACGCAGTATTTT
>many|TRBJ2-7|TRBV28|-
CASSALRSSSYEQYF
TGTGCCAGCAGTGCCTTGAGATCCAGCTCCTACGAGCAGTACTTC
>-|TRBJ2-2|TRBV5-4|-
CASSSTNTGELFF
TGTGCCAGCTCGAGTACGAACACCGGGGAGCTGTTTTTT
>many|TRBJ1-1|TRBV11-3|-
CASSLLSVITEAFF
TGTGCCAGCAGCCTCCTGTCGGTGATCACTGAAGCTTTCTTT
>few|TRBJ2-5|TRBV15|-
CATSSGDPARQETQYF
TGTGCCACCAGCAGCGGGGACCCAGCGAGGCAAGAGACCCAGTACTTC
>-|TRBJ1-6|TRBV2|-
CASSESRWQTPLHF
TGTGCCAGCAGTGAATCGAGGTGGCAGACTCCCCTCCACTTT
>few|TRBJ2-6|TRBV20-1|-
CSARRSGANVLTF
TGCAGTGCTAGGCGTTCTGGGGCCAACGTCCTGACTTTC
>many|TRBJ2-7|TRBV30|-
CAWRQRGRSSYEQYF
TGTGCCTGGAGGCAACGGGGGAGAAGCTCCTACGAGCAGTACTTC
>many|TRBJ2-7|TRBV7-2|-
CASSLTGILNEQYF
TGTGCCAGCAGCTTAACAGGGATTTTGAACGAGCAGTACTTC
>many|TRBJ1-2|TRBV4-1|-
CASSQEIRSGYTF
TGCGCCAGCAGCCAAGAAATTAGGAGTGGCTACACCTTC
>few|TRBJ1-5|TRBV19|-
CASSHRGDRGSNQPQHF
TGTGCCAGTAGCCACCGGGGGGACCGCGGTAGCAATCAGCCCCAGCATTTT
>many|TRBJ2-7|TRBV5-5|TRBD2
CASSAQRWASGTYEQYF
TGTGCCAGCAGCGCCCAGCGGTGGGCTAGCGGTACCTACGAGCAGTACTTC